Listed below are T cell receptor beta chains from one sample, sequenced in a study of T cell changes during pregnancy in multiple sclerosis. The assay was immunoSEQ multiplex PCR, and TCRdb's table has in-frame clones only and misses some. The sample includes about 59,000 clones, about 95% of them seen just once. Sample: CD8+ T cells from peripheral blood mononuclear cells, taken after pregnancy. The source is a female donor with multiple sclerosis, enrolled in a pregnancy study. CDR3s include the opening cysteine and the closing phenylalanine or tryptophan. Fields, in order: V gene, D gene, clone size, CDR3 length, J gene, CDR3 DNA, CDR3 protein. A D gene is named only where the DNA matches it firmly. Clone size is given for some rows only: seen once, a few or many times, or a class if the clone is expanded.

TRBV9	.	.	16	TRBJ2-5	TGTGCCAGCAGCCTCAATACCGACAGGCCCCAAGAGACCCAGTACTTC	CASSLNTDRPQETQYF
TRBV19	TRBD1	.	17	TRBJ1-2	TGTGCCAGTAGTACCTCCGGACAGGGGGCGCAAGACTATGGCTACACCTTC	CASSTSGQGAQDYGYTF
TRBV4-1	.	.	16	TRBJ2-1	TGCGCCAGCAGCCAAGATGCAGGGTGGGGTTCCAATGAGCAGTTCTTC	CASSQDAGWGSNEQFF
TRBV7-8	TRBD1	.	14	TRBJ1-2	TGTGCCAGCAGCGTTACGACAGGGGGCGGTGGCTACACCTTC	CASSVTTGGGGYTF
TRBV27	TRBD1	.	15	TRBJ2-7	TGTGCCAGCAGTTGGACAGGGGAAAACTCCTACGAGCAGTACTTC	CASSWTGENSYEQYF
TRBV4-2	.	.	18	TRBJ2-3	TGTGCCAGCAGCCAAGTAGGGTGGCGGAGGGACTTCACAGATACGCAGTATTTT	CASSQVGWRRDFTDTQYF
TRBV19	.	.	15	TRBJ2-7	TGTGCCAGTAGTATGTGGGGCCAGGGGATCGACGAGCAGTACTTC	CASSMWGQGIDEQYF
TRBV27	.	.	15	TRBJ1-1	TGTGCCAGCAGTCCGGTGGGACACCCAAACACTGAAGCTTTCTTT	CASSPVGHPNTEAFF
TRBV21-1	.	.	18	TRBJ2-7	TGTGCCAGCACCATCACGGGACAGGGGGCGCCGGCCTCCTACGAGCAGTACTTC	CASTITGQGAPASYEQYF
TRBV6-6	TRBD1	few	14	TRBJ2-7	TGTGCCAGCAGTTACTCGACAGGGGGCTACGAGCAGTACTTC	CASSYSTGGYEQYF
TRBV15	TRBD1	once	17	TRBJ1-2	TGTGCCACCAGCAGAGAGTCAAGCACAGGGGATCTATATGGCTACACCTTC	CATSRESSTGDLYGYTF
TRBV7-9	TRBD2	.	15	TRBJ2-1	TGTGCCAGCAGCTTATTCCTAGCGGGAGGGAATGAGCAGTTCTTC	CASSLFLAGGNEQFF
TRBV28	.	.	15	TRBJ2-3	TGTGCCAGCAGTCCCCGAGGAAGCGGCACAGATACGCAGTATTTT	CASSPRGSGTDTQYF
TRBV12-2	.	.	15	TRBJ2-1	TGTGCAAGTCGCTTAGCAACTAGCGGGAGCAATGAGCAGTTCTTC	CASRLATSGSNEQFF
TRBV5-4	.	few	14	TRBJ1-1	TGTGCCAGCAGCTTGGCTTACGGGGGCACTGAAGCTTTCTTT	CASSLAYGGTEAFF
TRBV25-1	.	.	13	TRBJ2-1	TGTGCCAGCAGGTTACTAGTAACCAATGAGCAGTTCTTC	CASRLLVTNEQFF
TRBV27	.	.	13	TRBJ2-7	TGTGCCAGCAGTTTCCGACAGACCTACGAGCAGTACTTC	CASSFRQTYEQYF
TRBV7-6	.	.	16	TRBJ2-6	TGTGCCAGCAGCCCGCGGACAGTTTCAGGGGCCAACGTCCTGACTTTC	CASSPRTVSGANVLTF
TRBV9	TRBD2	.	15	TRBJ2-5	TGTGCCAGCAGCGTAGCGGGAGGGCCCGAAGAGACCCAGTACTTC	CASSVAGGPEETQYF
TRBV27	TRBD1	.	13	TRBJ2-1	TGTGCCAGCAGTTGGACAGGGGGAGATGAGCAGTTCTTC	CASSWTGGDEQFF
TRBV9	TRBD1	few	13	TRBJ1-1	TGTGCCAGCAGCGTACGCGGACAGGGTGAAGCTTTCTTT	CASSVRGQGEAFF
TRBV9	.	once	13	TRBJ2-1	TGTGCCAGCAGCGTAGAAATAGCTGGAGAGCAGTTCTTC	CASSVEIAGEQFF
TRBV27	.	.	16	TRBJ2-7	TGTGCCAGCAGTTTGGGGGCTGGGGGGGCGGTCTACGAGCAGTACTTC	CASSLGAGGAVYEQYF
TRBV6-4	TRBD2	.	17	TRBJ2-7	TGTGCCAGCAGCCTAGTGCCCAAGCGGGGGGTTTGTTGGGAGCAGTACTTC	CASSLVPKRGVCWEQYF
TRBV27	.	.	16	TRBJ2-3	TGTGCCAGCAGTCTAACCCCGGGACACCTCACAGATACGCAGTATTTT	CASSLTPGHLTDTQYF
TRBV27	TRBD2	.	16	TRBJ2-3	TGTGCCAGCAGTTTATCAGTTAGCGGGAGCACAGATACGCAGTATTTT	CASSLSVSGSTDTQYF
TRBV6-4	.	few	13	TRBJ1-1	TGTGCCAGCAGTAAGACAGGGAACACTGAAGCTTTCTTT	CASSKTGNTEAFF
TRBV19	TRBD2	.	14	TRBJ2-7	TGTGCCAGTAGTATGGGACTAGGGTCCTACGAGCAGTACTTC	CASSMGLGSYEQYF
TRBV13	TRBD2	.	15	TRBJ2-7	TGTGCCAGCAGCGGCGGGACTAGCGACTCCTACGAGCAGTACTTC	CASSGGTSDSYEQYF
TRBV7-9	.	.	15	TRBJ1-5	TGTGCCAGCAGCTTAACGGTCGGAGACAATCAGCCCCAGCATTTT	CASSLTVGDNQPQHF
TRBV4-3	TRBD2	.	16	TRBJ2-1	TGCGCCAGCAGCCAAGGGACTAGCGGGTATTACAATGAGCAGTTCTTC	CASSQGTSGYYNEQFF
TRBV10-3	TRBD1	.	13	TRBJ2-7	TGTGCCATCACGGGACAGGACACCTACGAGCAGTACTTC	CAITGQDTYEQYF
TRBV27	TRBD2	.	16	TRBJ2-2	TGTGCCAGCAGTCCGGGACTAGCGGTAAACACCGGGGAGCTGTTTTTT	CASSPGLAVNTGELFF
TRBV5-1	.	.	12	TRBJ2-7	TGCGCCAGCAGCCCACTCGGTTACGAGCAGTACTTC	CASSPLGYEQYF
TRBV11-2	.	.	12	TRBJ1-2	TGTGCCAGCAGCTTAGGGGCTCGAGGCTACACCTTC	CASSLGARGYTF
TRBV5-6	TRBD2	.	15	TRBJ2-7	TGTGCCAGCAGCTTGGGGACTAGCGGGAGCTCCGAGCAGTACTTC	CASSLGTSGSSEQYF
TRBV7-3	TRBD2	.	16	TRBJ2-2	TGTGCCAGCAGCTTATTGGGGACTAGCGGGACTGGGGAGCTGTTTTTT	CASSLLGTSGTGELFF
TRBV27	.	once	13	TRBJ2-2	TGTGCCAGCAGTGTTTCGTCCACCGGGGAGCTGTTTTTT	CASSVSSTGELFF
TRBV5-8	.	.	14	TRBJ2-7	TGTGCCAGCACCAACACATTATCCCCCTACGAGCAGTACTTC	CASTNTLSPYEQYF
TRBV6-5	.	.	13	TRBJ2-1	TGTGCCAGCAGTTGGGGCGATGACAATGAGCAGTTCTTC	CASSWGDDNEQFF